This T cell receptor beta chain is drawn from a study of blood T cell repertoires in COVID-19. Authors' analysis steps: Nucleated cell number was recorded as an estimate derived from reference gene primer amplification. Repertoires were generated with immunoSEQ multiplex PCR, while TCRdb's copy carries only in-frame clones and drops some. V and J calls and clone size are given by that table; D and trimming were obtained from the DNA. The data hold roughly 250,000 clones, with about 87% observed a single time. The V and J ends lost 2 bases and 3 bases, in that order; junction bases with no gene match: 12. Looked up from germline, CDR1 is ENHRY and CDR2 is SYGVKD. The CDR3 is 17 residues long.

J is TRBJ1-1 and V is TRBV10-3; TRBD1 agrees at 7 bases. Input material: PBMCs or T cells enriched from blood (not recorded which). The receptor was derived from a middle-aged man who had been exposed to COVID-19. The CDR3 reads CAISEIEGQLRDTEAFF. The DNA for the CDR3 is TGTGCCATCAGTGAGATTGAGGGACAGCTTCGCGACACTGAAGCTTTCTTT.